This T cell receptor (beta chain) emerged from a study of T-cell reconstitution after alpha-beta-depleted transplantation in children. V trimming: 2 bases; J trimming: 7 bases; junction bases outside the gene matches: 13. The CDR3 is 17 amino acids. Germline-derived CDR1 and CDR2 are MGHRA and YSYEKL. In this sample, this clonotype turned up a few times. The antigen is unknown. The TCRbeta library incorporated unique molecular identifiers. Each CDR3 protein gets one entry after TCRdb re-called the PCR reads with MiXCR. The data contain under 85,000 distinct CDR3 sequences, 15% to 20% of them singletons. Findings and limits, study-wide: Certain patients had high TCRbeta diversity at day 60, and it came from recipient T cells and thymic progenitors that survived. Newly produced T cells mostly accounted for T-cell counts and diversity one year post-transplant.

The chain couples TRBV4-1 to TRBJ2-1, with TRBD2 matching 8 bases. The material was PBMCs, mostly from graft donor cells, obtained 360 days after TCRalphabeta/CD19-depleted stem cell transplant. This clonotype was sampled from a male patient aged 2-9 years who had a stem cell transplant for acute lymphoblastic leukemia, so the T cells may come from the graft donor. The CDR3 here is CASSQTGSGSAHNEQFF. The CDR3 region has the DNA TGCGCCAGCAGCCAAACAGGGAGCGGGAGTGCTCATAATGAGCAGTTCTTC.